This T cell receptor beta chain is from a study of CD8+ T cells in alopecia areata. Turning to the study itself: Tofacitinib administration to treated patients was oral, at 5 to 10 mg twice daily. Treatment ran 6 to 18 months, with 6 months of follow-up afterward. Study-level points and caveats: It was lesional scalp, especially alopecia totalis/universalis, that showed higher clonality than normal scalp.

The CDR3 extends over 15 amino acids. From germline, CDR1 is SGHAT and CDR2 FQNNGV. V lost 1 base to trimming and J lost 4 bases, with 14 bases between them. Remarks on this clone: Its matching antigen is unknown.

Extracted RNA was reverse transcribed, and the resulting cDNA served as sequencing template. Libraries were prepared by immunoSEQ multiplex PCR; TCRdb keeps only in-frame clonotypes and omits some of them. The sample lists about 69,000 clones, roughly three fifths seen once, with roughly 15% in the top ten. The chain has TRBV11-2 and TRBJ2-7; no clear D gene. The sequences come from CD8+ T cells sorted from blood, collected at week 0. The TCR originated in a human donor with alopecia areata. For the CDR3, the DNA is TGTGCCAGCAGCTTAGCGGGCGGATCGGGTTACGAGCAGTACTTC. Amino acids: CASSLAGGSGYEQYF.